The 7 T cell receptor beta chains presented below share a single source sample, sequenced in a study of response to subunit inactivated influenza vaccine. In TCRdb, the RT-PCR reads were re-called with MiXCR into one record per CDR3 protein. The table has some 570,000 distinct CDR3 sequences, around 11% seen once. A further study also used this sample, focusing on T cells expressing NK-cell markers. Per that paper: With UMIs, 5'RACE template switching was used to make TCR beta cDNA.

The starting material was PBMCs from blood, obtained on the day of vaccination. The receptors were sampled from a man in his forties or fifties who received an inactivated influenza vaccine.

The rearrangement joins TRBV12-3 or TRBV12-4 to TRBJ2-5; possible D gene TRBD1, 6 bases. The V end was cut by 7 bases, the J end by 5 bases, with 14 bases between. This CDR3 is built from 13 residues. The CDR3 DNA follows: TGTGCCAGCATCAAGGACAGCGGTGAGACCCAGTACTTC. It yields the protein CASIKDSGETQYF.

Many counts were recorded for this clonotype. The V gene is TRBV6-5, the J gene TRBJ2-7; no definite D call. The CDR3 covers 14 residues. The germline CDR1 and CDR2 sequences are MNHEY and SVGAGI. V lost 0 bases and J 4 bases, leaving 10 bases between the germline ends. The CDR3 DNA reads as TGTGCCAGCAGTTACTCGATACCGGTTTACGAGCAGTACTTC. Amino acid sequence: CASSYSIPVYEQYF.

This clonotype showed up many times. The chain carries TRBV4-2 and TRBJ1-1, with 8 bases identical to TRBD1. CDR1 is LGHNA and CDR2 is YNFKEQ in the germline V gene. J lost 1 base, V lost 4 bases, and 5 bases had no gene match. The CDR3 is 15 amino acids. This CDR3 reads CASSPGGTGNTEAFF. DNA of the CDR3: TGTGCCAGCAGCCCAGGAGGGACAGGGAACACTGAAGCTTTCTTT.

V gene TRBV6-2 or TRBV6-3 combines with J gene TRBJ2-1; no clear D gene. Trimming took off 0 bases at V and 1 base at J, with 7 bases between the two ends. This CDR3 is 15 amino acids long. Germline CDR1 MNHEY, CDR2 SVGEGT. The CDR3: CASSYSWGSYNEQFF. In nucleotides, the CDR3 is TGTGCCAGCAGTTACTCGTGGGGATCCTACAATGAGCAGTTCTTC.

This clonotype has only a few counts. The chain joins TRBV11-2 to TRBJ2-2; TRBD1 aligns across 12 bases. J gave up 4 bases and V 5 bases, and 11 bases lay outside the gene matches. Germline V gene data show CDR1 as SGHAT and CDR2 as FQNNGV. The CDR3 extends over 18 amino acids. CDR3 nucleotide sequence: TGTGCCAGCAGCAAACTCGGGACAGGGGGCATCGGCACCGGGGAGCTGTTTTTT. It specifies CASSKLGTGGIGTGELFF.

V and J are TRBV7-9 and TRBJ1-2; D unclear. This CDR3 is 13 amino acids long. Trimming left V 5 bases short and J 0 bases short, with 7 bases between. CDR1 is SEHNR and CDR2 is FQNEAQ in the germline V gene (reference sequence). CDR3 DNA sequence: TGTGCCAGCAGCGTAGACACTAACTATGGCTACACCTTC. Amino acid sequence: CASSVDTNYGYTF.

This chain connects TRBV4-2 to TRBJ2-5; 9 nucleotides align to TRBD2. Per the germline V gene, CDR1 is LGHNA and CDR2 is YNFKEQ. Losses at the gene ends were 0 bases for V and 6 bases for J; bases not matched to a gene: 11. The CDR3 runs 17 residues. The CDR3 here is CASSQDEAGGYEKTQYF. CDR3 nucleotide sequence: TGTGCCAGCAGCCAAGATGAGGCGGGAGGGTATGAGAAGACCCAGTACTTC.